A selection of T cell receptor beta chains follows, all from one sample in a study of cytomegalovirus exposure and HLA in healthy donors. The assay was immunoSEQ multiplex PCR, and TCRdb's table has in-frame clones only and misses some. The repertoire holds 150,000 to 200,000 clones, with around 86% as singletons. The sample comprised PBMCs. The receptors originated from a man aged 45-65 years in good health and CMV-seropositive. Both conserved end residues are part of each CDR3. The D gene is left open where the match is weak. Rows give clone size only sometimes, using once, few, many, or a class for an expanded clone.

J,size,D,V,CDR3,DNA
TRBJ1-4,once,TRBD1,TRBV7-9,CASSSDRGVGEKLFF,TGTGCCAGCAGCTCCGACAGGGGCGTCGGCGAAAAACTGTTTTTT
TRBJ2-2,once,TRBD1,TRBV4-1,CASSQSTGQGGWITGELFF,TGCGCCAGCAGCCAATCAACGGGACAGGGAGGTTGGATCACCGGGGAGCTGTTTTTT
TRBJ1-2,-,TRBD1,TRBV6-5,CASSPTGGSDYGYTF,TGTGCCAGCAGTCCGACAGGGGGAAGTGACTATGGCTACACCTTC
TRBJ1-1,-,TRBD1,TRBV29-1,CSVEGTGEAFF,TGCAGCGTGGAAGGGACAGGTGAAGCTTTCTTT
TRBJ1-1,-,TRBD1,TRBV2,CASSALPGQGSDTEAFF,TGTGCCAGCAGCGCCCTTCCGGGACAGGGAAGTGACACTGAAGCTTTCTTT
TRBJ2-7,-,-,TRBV2,CASSEASNEQYF,TGTGCCAGCAGTGAAGCTAGTAACGAGCAGTACTTC
TRBJ2-3,-,TRBD1,TRBV7-8,CASSLDNRDRGTDTQYF,TGTGCCAGCAGCTTAGATAACCGGGACAGGGGCACAGATACGCAGTATTTT
TRBJ2-7,-,TRBD1,TRBV6-1,CASSEVRTGVYEQYF,TGTGCCAGCAGTGAAGTACGGACAGGGGTCTACGAGCAGTACTTC
TRBJ2-2,few,TRBD2,TRBV11-2,CASSPVAGETGELFF,TGTGCCAGCAGCCCGGTGGCGGGGGAAACCGGGGAGCTGTTTTTT
TRBJ2-5,-,-,TRBV7-3,CASSPTPDFQETQYF,TGTGCCAGCAGCCCAACCCCCGACTTCCAAGAGACCCAGTACTTC
TRBJ1-5,-,-,TRBV19,CASSTVQGSNQPQHF,TGTGCCAGTAGTACCGTCCAGGGGAGCAATCAGCCCCAGCATTTT
TRBJ1-3,-,-,TRBV2,CASSESGQNTIYF,TGTGCCAGCAGTGAAAGCGGGCAAAACACCATATATTTT
TRBJ2-1,once,TRBD2,TRBV9,CASSVEGGAGGIYNEQFF,TGTGCCAGCAGCGTAGAGGGAGGGGCGGGAGGGATCTACAATGAGCAGTTCTTC